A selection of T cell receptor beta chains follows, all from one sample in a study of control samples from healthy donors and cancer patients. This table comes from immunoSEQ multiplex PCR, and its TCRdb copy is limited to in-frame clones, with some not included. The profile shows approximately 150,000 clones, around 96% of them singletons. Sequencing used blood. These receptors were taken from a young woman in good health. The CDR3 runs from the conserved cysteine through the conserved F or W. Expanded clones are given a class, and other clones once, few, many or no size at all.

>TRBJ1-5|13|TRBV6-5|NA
CASSYTSGQPQHF
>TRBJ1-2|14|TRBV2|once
CASSASSPIYGYTF
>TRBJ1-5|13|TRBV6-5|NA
CASSRGGNQPQHF
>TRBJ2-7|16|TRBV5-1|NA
CASSPTLRQGAYEQYF
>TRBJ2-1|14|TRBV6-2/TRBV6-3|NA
CASSYWGSGNEQFF
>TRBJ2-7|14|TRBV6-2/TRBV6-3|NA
CASSRGQGRHEQYF
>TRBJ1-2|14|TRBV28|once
CASSFSSSNYGYTF
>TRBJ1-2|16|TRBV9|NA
CASSVGRGGRDYGYTF
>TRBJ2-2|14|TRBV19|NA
CASSIDLGSGELFF
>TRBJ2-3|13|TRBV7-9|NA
CASSLGAADTQYF
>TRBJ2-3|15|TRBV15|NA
CATSSEGPTRDTQYF
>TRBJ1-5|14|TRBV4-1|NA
CASSQQGFNQPQHF
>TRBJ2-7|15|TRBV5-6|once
CASTMVGQEPYEQYF
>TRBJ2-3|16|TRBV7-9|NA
CASSLEGRLSTDTQYF
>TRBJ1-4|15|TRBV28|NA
CASSSTGTGREKLFF
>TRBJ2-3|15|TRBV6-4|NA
CASSPLGAGSDTQYF
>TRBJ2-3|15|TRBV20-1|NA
CSASSAGSGTDTQYF
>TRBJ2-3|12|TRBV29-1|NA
CSCAPGADTQYF
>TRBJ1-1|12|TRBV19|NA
CASSIRGDEAFF
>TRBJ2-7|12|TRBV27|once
CASRTSGYEQYF
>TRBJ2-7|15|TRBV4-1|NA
CASSQVGVSSYEQYF
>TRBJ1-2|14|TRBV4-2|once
CASSRPLAFLGYTF
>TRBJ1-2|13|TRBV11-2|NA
CASSSGQGLRYTF
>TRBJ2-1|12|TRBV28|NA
CASSSSDLEQFF
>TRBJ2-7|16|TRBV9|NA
CASSPRRDRGSYEQYF
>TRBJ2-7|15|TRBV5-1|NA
CASSLGTGWAYEQYF
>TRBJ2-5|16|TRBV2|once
CASREGVGLAQETQYF
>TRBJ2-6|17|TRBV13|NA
CASSLGTGASGANVLTF
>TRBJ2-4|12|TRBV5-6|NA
CASSTEGRIQYF
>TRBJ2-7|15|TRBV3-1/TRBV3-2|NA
CASSQRAGARGEQYF
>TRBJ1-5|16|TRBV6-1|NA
CASSGPGQMGHQPQHF
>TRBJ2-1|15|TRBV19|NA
CASRKAVPSYNEQFF
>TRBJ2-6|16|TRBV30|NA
CAWSWTGGTGANVLTF
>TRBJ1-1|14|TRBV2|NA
CASLPRDIFTEAFF
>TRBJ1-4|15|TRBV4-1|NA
CASSHLLRTNEKLFF
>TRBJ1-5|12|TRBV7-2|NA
CASSLANQPQHF
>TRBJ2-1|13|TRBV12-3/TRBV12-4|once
CASSPNQRLEQFF
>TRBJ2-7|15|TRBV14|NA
CASSQGAGGRYEQYF
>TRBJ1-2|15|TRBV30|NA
CAWRPPNAYNYGYTF
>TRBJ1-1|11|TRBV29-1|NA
CSVPKNTEAFF